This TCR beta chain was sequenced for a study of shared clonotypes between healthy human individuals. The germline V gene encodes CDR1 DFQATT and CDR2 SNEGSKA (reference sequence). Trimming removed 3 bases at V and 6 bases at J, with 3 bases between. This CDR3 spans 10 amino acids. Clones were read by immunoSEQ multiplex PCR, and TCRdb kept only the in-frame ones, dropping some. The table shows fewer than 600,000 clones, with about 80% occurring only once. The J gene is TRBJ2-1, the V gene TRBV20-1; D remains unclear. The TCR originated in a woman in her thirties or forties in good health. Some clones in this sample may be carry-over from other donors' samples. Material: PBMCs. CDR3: CSASFNEQFF. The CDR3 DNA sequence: TGCAGTGCTAGTTTCAATGAGCAGTTCTTC.